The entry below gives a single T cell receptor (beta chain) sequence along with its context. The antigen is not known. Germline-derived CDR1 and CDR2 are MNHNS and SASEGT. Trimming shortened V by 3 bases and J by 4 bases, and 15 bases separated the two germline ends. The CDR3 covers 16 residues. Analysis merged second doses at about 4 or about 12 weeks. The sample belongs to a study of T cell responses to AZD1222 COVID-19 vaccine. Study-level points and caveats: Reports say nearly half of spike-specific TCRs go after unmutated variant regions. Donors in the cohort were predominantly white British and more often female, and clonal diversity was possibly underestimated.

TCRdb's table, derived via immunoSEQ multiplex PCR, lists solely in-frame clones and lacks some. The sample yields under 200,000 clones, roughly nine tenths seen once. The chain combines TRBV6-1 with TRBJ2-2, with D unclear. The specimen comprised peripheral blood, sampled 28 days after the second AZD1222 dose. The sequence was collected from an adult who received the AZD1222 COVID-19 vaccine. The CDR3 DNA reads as TGTGCCAGCAGTGAGTTGAGCTTCGGTAGCACCGGGGAGCTGTTTTTT. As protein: CASSELSFGSTGELFF.